This passage covers 28 T cell receptor beta chains from one sample sequenced in a study of cytomegalovirus exposure and HLA in healthy donors. In the PCR, 60 Vbeta and 13 Jbeta primers were used. Some clones are missing from TCRdb's copy, which holds only in-frame ones; the method was immunoSEQ multiplex PCR. The sample consists of 63,000 or so clones, around four fifths of them appearing once. The sample taken for sequencing was PBMCs. These receptors all come from a woman younger than 45 in good health and CMV-seronegative.

The chain links TRBV30 to TRBJ2-7; TRBD1 aligns across 11 bases. The CDR3 has 14 residues. With V trimmed by 5 bases and J by 5 bases, 8 bases remained unmatched. Looked up from germline, CDR1 is GTSNPN and CDR2 is SVGIG (reference sequence). The CDR3 is CAWERDRGFHEQYF. CDR3 coding DNA: TGTGCCTGGGAACGGGACAGGGGGTTCCACGAGCAGTACTTC.

The rearrangement uses TRBV7-8 and TRBJ1-4; D possibly corresponds to TRBD1 (5 bases). Per germline, CDR1 SGHVS and CDR2 FQNEAQ. V lost 1 base, J lost 1 base, and 7 bases lay in between. The CDR3 is 15 residues long. This chain's CDR3 is CASSLGQLTNEKLFF. The CDR3 DNA follows: TGTGCCAGCAGCTTAGGACAGCTAACTAATGAAAAACTGTTTTTT.

The rearrangement links TRBV6-1 to TRBJ1-2; perhaps TRBD1 as D (5 bases). The CDR3 sequence is 14 residues long. V was pared by 7 bases and J by 4 bases, with 16 bases between. CDR1 and CDR2 from the germline V gene are MNHNS and SASEGT. The CDR3: CASTTGGAGYGYTF. The CDR3 bases are TGTGCCAGCACCACAGGTGGGGCTGGCTATGGCTACACCTTC.

DNA for the CDR3: TGTGCCAGCAGCCCCCCGACAGGTGCTGGAAACACCATATATTTT. This translates into CASSPPTGAGNTIYF. V and J are TRBV6-5 and TRBJ1-3; D perhaps matches TRBD1 (6 bases). With 6 bases removed from V and 2 bases from J, the gap between germline ends came to 14 bases. Germline V lookup: CDR1 MNHEY, CDR2 SVGAGI. CDR3 length equals 15 residues.

The rearrangement joins TRBV28 to TRBJ2-4; 8 nucleotides align to TRBD2. The germline CDR1 and CDR2 sequences are MDHEN and SYDVKM. This CDR3 is built from 15 residues. Trimming took 6 bases from V and 4 from J; bases not matched to a gene: 8. In DNA form, the CDR3 reads TGTGCCAGCAGCTCCAGCGGGGGCGGAAAAAACATTCAGTACTTC. It yields the protein CASSSSGGGKNIQYF.

This chain links TRBV29-1 with TRBJ1-2, with TRBD1 matching over 8 bases. Trimming cost V 3 bases and J 4 bases; bases outside gene matches: 4. CDR3 size: 13 residues. Per germline, CDR1 SQVTM and CDR2 ANQGSEA. The CDR3 region is CSVDQGAGYGYTF. For the CDR3, the DNA is TGCAGCGTTGATCAGGGGGCCGGCTATGGCTACACCTTC.

Only a few counts were recorded for this clone. The chain combines TRBV4-1 with TRBJ1-3, with no clear D. V dropped 7 bases and J dropped 0 bases, with 7 bases sitting between them. The CDR3 spans 13 residues. The germline gives CDR1 MGHRA, CDR2 YSYEKL. For the CDR3, the DNA is TGCGCCAGCACCCCGAGCTCTGGAAACACCATATATTTT. Encoded protein: CASTPSSGNTIYF.

This CDR3 reads CASSEKAGDPYEQYF. CDR3 coding DNA: TGCGCCAGCAGTGAGAAAGCGGGGGATCCCTACGAGCAGTACTTC. J is TRBJ2-7 and V is TRBV10-1; 8 nucleotides agree with TRBD2. V was pared by 2 bases and J by 2 bases, with 5 bases of the junction left unmatched. Germline V gene lookup returns CDR1 WNHNN and CDR2 SYGVQD (reference sequence). This CDR3 contains 15 residues.

The V call is TRBV30, the J call TRBJ1-6; 8 nucleotides align to TRBD1. The CDR3 covers 17 residues. Germline assignment: CDR1 GTSNPN and CDR2 SVGIG (reference sequence). J gave up 8 bases and V 2 bases, and 14 bases lay outside the gene matches. CDR3: CAWSRGDTDRDDSPLHF. The CDR3 DNA reads as TGTGCCTGGAGTCGAGGGGATACGGACAGGGACGATTCACCCCTCCACTTT.

The chain is built from TRBV6-6 and TRBJ2-7; a weak D match, TRBD2 (5 bases). Trimming stripped 4 bases from V and 2 bases from J, with 15 bases between. This CDR3 spans 15 amino acids. CDR1 MNHNY and CDR2 SVGAGI come from the germline V gene (reference sequence). The CDR3 here is CASSSLEGSPYEQYF. CDR3 nucleotides: TGTGCCAGCAGTTCCCTCGAGGGCTCTCCCTACGAGCAGTACTTC.

This clone has only one observation. V and J are TRBV19 and TRBJ2-5, with 7 bases fitting TRBD1. CDR1 is LNHDA and CDR2 is SQIVND in the germline V gene (reference sequence). This CDR3 spans 13 amino acids. With 6 bases clipped from V and 8 bases from J, the junction kept 9 bases outside the gene matches. The CDR3 reads CASREGQRGTQYF. DNA for the CDR3: TGTGCCAGTAGAGAGGGACAGAGAGGAACCCAGTACTTC.

The rearrangement links TRBV29-1 to TRBJ2-6, with D maybe TRBD1 (6 bases). Germline-derived CDR1 and CDR2 are SQVTM and ANQGSEA. Trimming pared 5 bases from V and 2 bases from J, leaving 13 bases between. The CDR3 covers 15 residues. CDR3 sequence (DNA): TGCAGCGTTTCACAGGGAGTCCCTGGGGCCAACGTCCTGACTTTC. Protein: CSVSQGVPGANVLTF.

This chain links TRBV7-9 with TRBJ1-5; D remains unclear. V was trimmed by 5 bases and J by 0 bases, leaving 8 bases between them. The CDR3 length is 14 residues. Germline CDR1 SEHNR, CDR2 FQNEAQ (reference sequence). The chain's CDR3 is CASSHDTSNQPQHF. The CDR3 DNA sequence: TGTGCCAGCAGCCACGACACTAGCAATCAGCCCCAGCATTTT.

The DNA for the CDR3 is TGTGCCAGCAGCTCCGGGACAGGGGCTCGGGTGAACACTGAAGCTTTCTTT. It yields the protein CASSSGTGARVNTEAFF. The rearrangement joins TRBV5-4 to TRBJ1-1; 10 bases are a match to TRBD1. The CDR3 runs to 17 residues. V lost 3 bases and J lost 0; bases outside the gene matches: 8. Per germline, CDR1 SGHNT and CDR2 YYREEE (reference sequence). The variable domain in full, with the rest retrieved from reference TRBV5-4 and TRBJ1-1, is ETGVTQSPTHLIKTRGQQVTLRCSSQSGHNTVSWYQQALGQGPQFIFQYYREEENGRGNFPPRFSGLQFPNYSSELNVNALELDDSALYLCASSSGTGARVNTEAFFGQGTRLTVV.

The chain has TRBV7-9 and TRBJ1-1; TRBD1 is a possible D gene (5 bases). Germline-derived CDR1 and CDR2 are SEHNR and FQNEAQ (reference sequence). This CDR3 comprises 15 residues. The germline V and J ends were trimmed by 1 base and 1 base, with 10 bases remaining between them. The CDR3 here is CASSLGAGKNTEAFF. In DNA, the CDR3 is TGTGCCAGCAGCTTAGGAGCAGGGAAGAACACTGAAGCTTTCTTT. Variable domain in full (rest from reference TRBV7-9 and TRBJ1-1): DTGVSQNPRHKITKRGQNVTFRCDPISEHNRLYWYRQTLGQGPEFLTYFQNEAQLEKSRLLSDRFSAERPKGSFSTLEIQRTEQGDSAMYLCASSLGAGKNTEAFFGQGTRLTVV.

The chain couples TRBV6-5 to TRBJ1-5; D possibly corresponds to TRBD1 (5 bases). V gave up 4 bases and J gave up 5 bases, with 12 bases separating them. The CDR3 has 14 residues. Germline V gives CDR1 MNHEY, CDR2 SVGAGI. The DNA for the CDR3 is TGTGCCAGCAGTTCGACAGCGAAAGATCAGCCCCAGCATTTT. It yields the protein CASSSTAKDQPQHF.

The chain combines TRBV25-1 with TRBJ1-2; 8 bases agree with TRBD1. Per germline, CDR1 MGHDK and CDR2 SYGVNS. Trimming cost V 5 bases and J 5 bases; bases outside gene matches: 7. The CDR3 sequence is 14 residues long. The CDR3 nucleotides are TGTGCCAGCAGTAAACCGGACAGGGCTTATGGCTACACCTTC. Translating it yields CASSKPDRAYGYTF.

The genes are TRBV6-1 and TRBJ2-7, with TRBD1 as a possible D gene (6 bases). This CDR3 spans 15 amino acids. The V gene lost 6 bases and the J gene lost 5 bases, with 20 bases spanning the gap. CDR1 MNHNS and CDR2 SASEGT come from the germline V gene. The CDR3 coding sequence is TGTGCCAGCAGAGACCTAGGGGGATGGTTCCACGAGCAGTACTTC. Translated: CASRDLGGWFHEQYF.

J is TRBJ1-2 and V is TRBV6-1; tentative D call: TRBD1 (6 bases). Germline V gene data show CDR1 as MNHNS and CDR2 as SASEGT. The ends were cut back, 2 bases at V and 1 base at J, with 14 bases in the middle. The CDR3 extends over 16 amino acids. The CDR3 spells CASSEISPGDNYGYTF. The CDR3 region has the DNA TGTGCCAGCAGTGAAATTTCTCCAGGGGATAACTATGGCTACACCTTC.

Comment on this clone: Other nucleotide sequences from this sample produce the same CDR3. The chain is built from TRBV30 and TRBJ1-1; D not certain. The CDR3 contains 13 residues. V was trimmed by 2 bases and J by 1 base, leaving 8 bases between them. CDR1 is GTSNPN, CDR2 SVGIG, per germline (reference sequence). In DNA form, the CDR3 reads TGTGCCTGGAGTCCGAGACAGAACACTGAAGCTTTCTTT. It yields the protein CAWSPRQNTEAFF.

V is TRBV30 and J is TRBJ1-1; 9 nucleotides line up with TRBD1. The CDR3 spans 13 residues. Germline V gene data show CDR1 as GTSNPN and CDR2 as SVGIG (reference sequence). V trimming: 5 bases; J trimming: 0 bases; junction bases outside the gene matches: 1. The CDR3 sequence is CAWGQGMNTEAFF. For the CDR3, the DNA is TGTGCCTGGGGACAGGGGATGAACACTGAAGCTTTCTTT.

This chain connects TRBV5-6 to TRBJ2-3, with unresolved D. This CDR3 contains 12 residues. Trimming took off 2 bases at V and 1 base at J, with 2 bases between the two ends. Looked up from germline, CDR1 is SGHDT and CDR2 is YYEEEE. Here the CDR3 DNA reads TGTGCCAGCAGCTTCGGCACAGATACGCAGTATTTT. It is translated as CASSFGTDTQYF.

The chain joins TRBV30 to TRBJ2-7; tentative D call: TRBD1 (7 bases). The CDR3 contains 13 residues. Germline V lookup: CDR1 GTSNPN, CDR2 SVGIG (reference sequence). V lost 7 bases and J lost 2, with 15 bases in between. DNA of the CDR3: TGTGCCTACTCTCAGGGGGGTGCCTACGAGCAGTACTTC. Translated, it gives CAYSQGGAYEQYF.

CDR3 in DNA: TGTGCCAGCAGCGGAGGGACAGGGGCGGCCAATGAGCAGTTCTTC. Its protein is CASSGGTGAANEQFF. The chain recombines TRBV9 with TRBJ2-1; 10 bases agree with TRBD1. Germline trimming cut 3 bases from V and 6 bases from J; bases unmatched to any gene: 6. This CDR3 has 15 residues. Germline V gene data show CDR1 as SGDLS and CDR2 as YYNGEE.

V is TRBV4-3 and J is TRBJ1-2; perhaps TRBD1 as D (5 bases). Germline CDR1 is LGHNA and CDR2 is YSLEER. Trimming stripped 1 base from V and 0 bases from J, with 18 bases between. The CDR3 contains 18 residues. The DNA of the CDR3 is TGCGCCAGCAGCCAAGTATTAACAGGAGCTCCAGCTAACTATGGCTACACCTTC. It yields the protein CASSQVLTGAPANYGYTF.

The chain joins TRBV6-4 to TRBJ1-5, with D uncertain. V dropped 6 bases and J dropped 0 bases, with 12 bases sitting between them. This CDR3 region has 15 residues. Germline CDR1 is MRHNA and CDR2 is SNTAGT. The CDR3 reads CASSDTSDSNQPQHF. The CDR3, as DNA: TGTGCCAGCAGCGATACTTCTGATAGCAATCAGCCCCAGCATTTT.

The J gene is TRBJ2-1, the V gene TRBV6-1, with D possibly matching TRBD1 (6 bases). The V gene lost 10 bases and the J gene lost 7 bases, with 23 bases spanning the gap. Germline V gives CDR1 MNHNS, CDR2 SASEGT. CDR3 size: 15 residues. CDR3 in DNA: TGTGCCACCAAGAGCTTAGCTGCAGGGGAGAATGAGCAGTTCTTC. It yields the protein CATKSLAAGENEQFF.

The rearrangement uses TRBV7-6 and TRBJ2-7; D is perhaps TRBD2 (6 bases). This CDR3 is built from 14 residues. Trimming pared 2 bases from V and 5 bases from J, leaving 13 bases between. Germline V gene lookup returns CDR1 SGHVS and CDR2 FNYEAQ. This CDR3 is CASSLMEGRNEQYF. The CDR3 bases are TGTGCCAGCAGCTTAATGGAGGGAAGGAACGAGCAGTACTTC.